Listed below are T cell receptor beta chains from one sample, sequenced in a study of prognosis after radiotherapy for stage I lung cancer. TCRdb reprocessed the multiplex PCR reads via MiXCR and lists one record per CDR3 protein. The sample has 12,000 to 15,000 distinct CDR3 sequences; roughly 49% are singletons. Sample: PBMCs, taken before or after stereotactic body radiation therapy (not recorded which). These receptors all come from a donor over 45 with non-small cell lung cancer. CDR3s include the opening cysteine and the closing phenylalanine or tryptophan. The D gene is left open where the match is weak. Size is omitted from some rows. Given values are once, few, many or a class for expanded clones.

j_call: TRBJ1-6; v_call: TRBV20-1; clone_size: NA; d_call: TRBD1; cdr3_aa: CSARSLVTGESAPLHF; cdr3_nt: TGCAGTGCTAGGAGCTTGGTGACAGGGGAAAGCGCACCCCTCCACTTT
j_call: TRBJ1-1; v_call: TRBV20-1; clone_size: many; d_call: TRBD1; cdr3_aa: CSARDNRGYTEAFF; cdr3_nt: TGCAGTGCTAGAGATAACAGGGGTTACACTGAAGCTTTCTTT
j_call: TRBJ2-4; v_call: TRBV10-2; clone_size: few; d_call: TRBD1; cdr3_aa: CASQGTGGARNIQYF; cdr3_nt: TGCGCCAGCCAAGGGACAGGGGGCGCCCGGAACATTCAGTACTTC
j_call: TRBJ2-7; v_call: TRBV20-1; clone_size: many; d_call: TRBD2; cdr3_aa: CSARDRGRGYEQYF; cdr3_nt: TGCAGTGCTAGAGACCGCGGGAGAGGGTACGAGCAGTACTTC
j_call: TRBJ2-5; v_call: TRBV24-1; clone_size: many; d_call: NA; cdr3_aa: CATSDLEQQETQYF; cdr3_nt: TGTGCCACCAGTGATTTGGAACAGCAAGAGACCCAGTACTTC
j_call: TRBJ2-5; v_call: TRBV5-5; clone_size: many; d_call: NA; cdr3_aa: CASIQGQGETQYF; cdr3_nt: TGTGCCAGCATTCAGGGTCAGGGAGAGACCCAGTACTTC
j_call: TRBJ2-6; v_call: TRBV19; clone_size: NA; d_call: NA; cdr3_aa: CASSIGTGVSGPNFLTF; cdr3_nt: TGTGCCAGTAGTATAGGAACAGGAGTCTCTGGGCCCAACTTCCTGACTTTC
j_call: TRBJ2-5; v_call: TRBV2; clone_size: many; d_call: TRBD2; cdr3_aa: CASRDSGKETQYF; cdr3_nt: TGTGCCAGCCGGGATAGCGGGAAAGAGACCCAGTACTTC
j_call: TRBJ1-4; v_call: TRBV6-5; clone_size: many; d_call: TRBD1; cdr3_aa: CASSYRQGEEKLFF; cdr3_nt: TGTGCCAGCAGTTATAGACAGGGTGAGGAAAAACTGTTTTTT
j_call: TRBJ1-6; v_call: TRBV28; clone_size: NA; d_call: TRBD1; cdr3_aa: CASSFPGGRGSPLHF; cdr3_nt: TGTGCCAGCAGTTTCCCAGGGGGCAGAGGTTCACCCCTCCACTTT
j_call: TRBJ2-6; v_call: TRBV28; clone_size: NA; d_call: NA; cdr3_aa: CASSYGRGLGGGGANVLTF; cdr3_nt: TGTGCCAGCAGTTACGGGCGGGGGCTGGGAGGGGGTGGGGCCAACGTCCTGACTTTC
j_call: TRBJ2-3; v_call: TRBV19; clone_size: NA; d_call: NA; cdr3_aa: CASSILAGGRTDTQYF; cdr3_nt: TGTGCCAGTAGTATTCTAGCAGGTGGACGCACAGATACGCAGTATTTT
j_call: TRBJ2-7; v_call: TRBV18; clone_size: many; d_call: NA; cdr3_aa: CASSPPSKTYEQYF; cdr3_nt: TGTGCCAGCTCACCACCTTCCAAAACCTACGAGCAGTACTTC
j_call: TRBJ2-7; v_call: TRBV19; clone_size: many; d_call: NA; cdr3_aa: CASSIFGTPTYEQYF; cdr3_nt: TGTGCCAGTAGTATTTTTGGGACACCGACCTACGAGCAGTACTTC
j_call: TRBJ2-3; v_call: TRBV7-3; clone_size: NA; d_call: NA; cdr3_aa: CASSSVPITDTQYF; cdr3_nt: TGTGCCAGCAGCTCGGTACCAATCACAGATACGCAGTATTTT
j_call: TRBJ2-7; v_call: TRBV6-1; clone_size: medium-sized; d_call: NA; cdr3_aa: CASSDTVGYEQYF; cdr3_nt: TGTGCCAGCAGTGATACGGTTGGATACGAGCAGTACTTC
j_call: TRBJ2-7; v_call: TRBV5-5; clone_size: NA; d_call: NA; cdr3_aa: CASSFDRYEQYF; cdr3_nt: TGTGCCAGCAGCTTCGACAGATACGAGCAGTACTTC
j_call: TRBJ1-6; v_call: TRBV2; clone_size: NA; d_call: NA; cdr3_aa: CASSNPGRSPLHF; cdr3_nt: TGTGCCAGCAGTAATCCCGGGCGTTCACCCCTCCACTTT
j_call: TRBJ1-3; v_call: TRBV18; clone_size: NA; d_call: NA; cdr3_aa: CASSRRDRSSGNTIYF; cdr3_nt: TGTGCCAGCTCAAGACGCGACAGAAGCTCTGGAAACACCATATATTTT
j_call: TRBJ2-3; v_call: TRBV28; clone_size: many; d_call: TRBD2; cdr3_aa: CASTWASGRAGDTQYF; cdr3_nt: TGTGCCTCAACCTGGGCTAGCGGGAGGGCCGGAGATACGCAGTATTTT
j_call: TRBJ1-2; v_call: TRBV19; clone_size: once; d_call: TRBD1; cdr3_aa: CASSMLQGVAIF; cdr3_nt: TGTGCCAGTAGTATGTTGCAGGGGGTGGCGATCTTC
j_call: TRBJ2-1; v_call: TRBV27; clone_size: NA; d_call: TRBD2; cdr3_aa: CASSFRLTSGRVGAYNEQFF; cdr3_nt: TGTGCCAGCAGTTTCCGCCTTACTAGCGGGAGAGTAGGGGCTTACAATGAGCAGTTCTTC
j_call: TRBJ1-1; v_call: TRBV6-2/TRBV6-3; clone_size: NA; d_call: NA; cdr3_aa: CASSYSNQFRGTEAFF; cdr3_nt: TGTGCCAGCAGTTACTCTAACCAGTTTAGGGGGACTGAAGCTTTCTTT
j_call: TRBJ2-3; v_call: TRBV4-1; clone_size: many; d_call: TRBD2; cdr3_aa: CASSQFSGLAAGVTQYF; cdr3_nt: TGCGCCAGCAGCCAATTTTCCGGACTAGCGGCCGGGGTTACGCAGTATTTT
j_call: TRBJ1-2; v_call: TRBV4-1; clone_size: many; d_call: NA; cdr3_aa: CASSQDRTQGSGGYTF; cdr3_nt: TGCGCCAGCAGCCAAGACCGAACACAGGGTTCGGGTGGCTACACCTTC
j_call: TRBJ2-7; v_call: TRBV20-1; clone_size: NA; d_call: NA; cdr3_aa: CSARDSQGYYEQYF; cdr3_nt: TGCAGTGCTAGAGATTCTCAGGGGTACTACGAGCAGTACTTC
j_call: TRBJ2-7; v_call: TRBV7-9; clone_size: NA; d_call: NA; cdr3_aa: CASSLAVSYEQYF; cdr3_nt: TGTGCCAGCAGCTTAGCAGTCTCGTACGAGCAGTACTTC
j_call: TRBJ1-2; v_call: TRBV3-1; clone_size: many; d_call: TRBD1; cdr3_aa: CASSQGHRGREGYTF; cdr3_nt: TGTGCCAGCAGCCAAGGTCACAGGGGGCGGGAGGGCTACACCTTC
j_call: TRBJ2-1; v_call: TRBV18; clone_size: NA; d_call: NA; cdr3_aa: CASSPSRGNEQFF; cdr3_nt: TGTGCCAGCTCACCATCAAGGGGCAATGAGCAGTTCTTC
j_call: TRBJ2-7; v_call: TRBV7-3; clone_size: medium-sized; d_call: NA; cdr3_aa: CASSLTSGYEQYF; cdr3_nt: TGTGCCAGCAGCCTAACCTCGGGCTACGAGCAGTACTTC
j_call: TRBJ2-7; v_call: TRBV11-2; clone_size: NA; d_call: NA; cdr3_aa: CASSLDRGGRYYEQYF; cdr3_nt: TGTGCCAGCAGCTTAGATCGTGGTGGGAGGTACTACGAGCAGTACTTC
j_call: TRBJ2-7; v_call: TRBV2; clone_size: NA; d_call: NA; cdr3_aa: CASSGPELGEQYF; cdr3_nt: TGTGCCAGCAGTGGTCCCGAGCTGGGCGAGCAGTACTTC
j_call: TRBJ2-7; v_call: TRBV2; clone_size: medium-sized; d_call: NA; cdr3_aa: CASSESGPYEQYF; cdr3_nt: TGTGCCAGCAGTGAATCCGGGCCCTACGAGCAGTACTTC
j_call: TRBJ2-7; v_call: TRBV15; clone_size: once; d_call: NA; cdr3_aa: CATSRARSDYEQYF; cdr3_nt: TGTGCCACCAGCAGAGCTCGCAGTGACTACGAGCAGTACTTC
j_call: TRBJ2-3; v_call: TRBV20-1; clone_size: medium-sized; d_call: NA; cdr3_aa: CSAPLGDTQYF; cdr3_nt: TGCAGTGCTCCCTTGGGAGATACGCAGTATTTT
j_call: TRBJ2-5; v_call: TRBV5-1; clone_size: many; d_call: TRBD2; cdr3_aa: CASSSQRGQGETQYF; cdr3_nt: TGCGCCAGCAGCTCCCAGCGGGGGCAGGGGGAGACCCAGTACTTC
j_call: TRBJ2-7; v_call: TRBV6-1; clone_size: NA; d_call: TRBD1; cdr3_aa: CATTRDRACEHYF; cdr3_nt: TGTGCCACCACCCGGGACAGGGCTTGCGAGCATTACTTC
j_call: TRBJ1-1; v_call: TRBV5-1; clone_size: many; d_call: NA; cdr3_aa: CASSPMGNTEAFF; cdr3_nt: TGCGCCAGCAGCCCGATGGGGAACACTGAAGCTTTCTTT
j_call: TRBJ2-7; v_call: TRBV20-1; clone_size: many; d_call: NA; cdr3_aa: CSAPISDRTPRQYF; cdr3_nt: TGCAGTGCTCCTATCTCCGACCGGACTCCGCGGCAGTACTTC
j_call: TRBJ1-4; v_call: TRBV6-2/TRBV6-3; clone_size: many; d_call: NA; cdr3_aa: CASSVVASNEKLFF; cdr3_nt: TGTGCCAGCAGTGTCGTCGCGTCTAATGAAAAACTGTTTTTT
j_call: TRBJ2-1; v_call: TRBV6-2/TRBV6-3; clone_size: few; d_call: NA; cdr3_aa: CASSRVEQFF; cdr3_nt: TGTGCCAGCTCTCGTGTTGAGCAGTTCTTC
j_call: TRBJ2-2; v_call: TRBV5-1; clone_size: medium-sized; d_call: TRBD1; cdr3_aa: CASSQSTGSGELFF; cdr3_nt: TGCGCCAGCAGTCAATCGACAGGGTCCGGGGAGCTGTTTTTT
j_call: TRBJ2-7; v_call: TRBV6-4; clone_size: NA; d_call: TRBD2; cdr3_aa: CASRSGTSGSYEQYF; cdr3_nt: TGTGCCAGCAGATCCGGGACTAGCGGGAGTTACGAGCAGTACTTC
j_call: TRBJ1-3; v_call: TRBV12-3/TRBV12-4; clone_size: NA; d_call: NA; cdr3_aa: CASSPSGGHTIYF; cdr3_nt: TGTGCCAGCAGTCCATCGGGGGGACACACCATATATTTT
j_call: TRBJ2-7; v_call: TRBV11-1; clone_size: NA; d_call: NA; cdr3_aa: CASSLVGTWGSDEQYF; cdr3_nt: TGTGCCAGCAGCTTAGTTGGGACATGGGGCTCCGACGAGCAGTACTTC
j_call: TRBJ2-5; v_call: TRBV20-1; clone_size: once; d_call: NA; cdr3_aa: CSAMGYIPIQETQYF; cdr3_nt: TGCAGTGCTATGGGGTATATTCCGATCCAAGAGACCCAGTACTTC
j_call: TRBJ1-3; v_call: TRBV30; clone_size: many; d_call: TRBD1; cdr3_aa: CAWMSWDSSGNTIYF; cdr3_nt: TGTGCCTGGATGAGCTGGGACAGCTCTGGAAACACCATATATTTT
j_call: TRBJ1-4; v_call: TRBV2; clone_size: NA; d_call: NA; cdr3_aa: CASSGQVRRFNEKLFF; cdr3_nt: TGTGCCAGCAGTGGACAGGTTCGAAGATTTAACGAAAAACTGTTTTTT
j_call: TRBJ2-1; v_call: TRBV7-2; clone_size: many; d_call: NA; cdr3_aa: CASATGASSYNEQFF; cdr3_nt: TGTGCCAGCGCTACAGGCGCTAGCTCCTACAATGAGCAGTTCTTC
j_call: TRBJ1-2; v_call: TRBV10-3; clone_size: many; d_call: NA; cdr3_aa: CASGELYGYTF; cdr3_nt: TGTGCCAGCGGGGAATTATATGGCTACACCTTC
j_call: TRBJ2-7; v_call: TRBV12-3/TRBV12-4; clone_size: medium-sized; d_call: NA; cdr3_aa: CASSLAGGSYEQYF; cdr3_nt: TGTGCCAGCAGTTTAGCGGGGGGCTCCTACGAGCAGTACTTC
j_call: TRBJ1-1; v_call: TRBV27; clone_size: NA; d_call: TRBD1; cdr3_aa: CASRGTGLLGINTEAFF; cdr3_nt: TGTGCCAGCAGGGGGACAGGCCTGCTGGGAATTAACACTGAAGCTTTCTTT
j_call: TRBJ2-1; v_call: TRBV18; clone_size: many; d_call: NA; cdr3_aa: CASSPSLAEDNEQFF; cdr3_nt: TGTGCCAGCTCACCTTCTCTAGCAGAGGACAATGAGCAGTTCTTC
j_call: TRBJ2-7; v_call: TRBV19; clone_size: NA; d_call: NA; cdr3_aa: CASSPITGPPYEQYF; cdr3_nt: TGTGCCAGTAGTCCGATAACCGGGCCCCCCTACGAGCAGTACTTC
j_call: TRBJ2-3; v_call: TRBV27; clone_size: NA; d_call: NA; cdr3_aa: CASASSRRRTDTQYF; cdr3_nt: TGTGCCAGCGCTTCATCCCGACGCCGCACAGATACGCAGTATTTT
j_call: TRBJ2-2; v_call: TRBV7-9; clone_size: NA; d_call: NA; cdr3_aa: CASSLEPNTGELFF; cdr3_nt: TGTGCCAGCAGCTTGGAACCCAACACCGGGGAGCTGTTTTTT
j_call: TRBJ1-2; v_call: TRBV5-1; clone_size: NA; d_call: NA; cdr3_aa: CASGCRGEENGYTF; cdr3_nt: TGCGCCAGCGGCTGCCGGGGGGAGGAGAATGGCTACACCTTC
j_call: TRBJ2-1; v_call: TRBV7-2; clone_size: NA; d_call: TRBD1; cdr3_aa: CASSSRTGSYNEQFF; cdr3_nt: TGTGCCAGCAGCTCCAGGACAGGCTCCTACAATGAGCAGTTCTTC
j_call: TRBJ2-2; v_call: TRBV6-9; clone_size: NA; d_call: TRBD1; cdr3_aa: CASSFTGTGEAGELFF; cdr3_nt: TGTGCCAGCAGTTTCACCGGGACAGGGGAAGCCGGGGAGCTGTTTTTT
j_call: TRBJ2-5; v_call: TRBV11-2; clone_size: many; d_call: TRBD2; cdr3_aa: CASSPRTSGSETQYF; cdr3_nt: TGTGCCAGCAGCCCCAGGACTAGCGGGAGTGAGACCCAGTACTTC